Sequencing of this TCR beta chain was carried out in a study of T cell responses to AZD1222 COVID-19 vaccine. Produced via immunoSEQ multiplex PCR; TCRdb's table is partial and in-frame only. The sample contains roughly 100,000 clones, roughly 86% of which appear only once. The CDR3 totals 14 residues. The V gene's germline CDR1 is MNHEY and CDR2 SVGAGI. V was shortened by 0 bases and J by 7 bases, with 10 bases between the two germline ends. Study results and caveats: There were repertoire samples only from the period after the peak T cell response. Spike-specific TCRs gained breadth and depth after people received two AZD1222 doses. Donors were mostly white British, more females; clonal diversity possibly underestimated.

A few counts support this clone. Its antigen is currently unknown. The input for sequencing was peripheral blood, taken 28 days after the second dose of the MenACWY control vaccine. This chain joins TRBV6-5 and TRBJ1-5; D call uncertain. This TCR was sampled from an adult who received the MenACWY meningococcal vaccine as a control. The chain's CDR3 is CASSYSGKGQPQHF. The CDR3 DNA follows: TGTGCCAGCAGTTACTCAGGCAAGGGCCAGCCCCAGCATTTT.